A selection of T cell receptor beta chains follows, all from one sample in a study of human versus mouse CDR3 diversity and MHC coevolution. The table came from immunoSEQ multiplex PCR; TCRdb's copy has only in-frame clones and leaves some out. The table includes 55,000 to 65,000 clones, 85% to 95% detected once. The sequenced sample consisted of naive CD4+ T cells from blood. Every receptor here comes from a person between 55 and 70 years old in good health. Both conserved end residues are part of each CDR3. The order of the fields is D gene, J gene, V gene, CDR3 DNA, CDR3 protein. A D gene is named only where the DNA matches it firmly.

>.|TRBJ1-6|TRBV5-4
TGTGCCAGCGCCGGGGGAGGGGTTGGTTCACCCCTCCACTTT
CASAGGGVGSPLHF
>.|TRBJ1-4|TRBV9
TGTGCCAGCAGCGCAACCCCCGGGACACTTAATGAAAAACTGTTTTTT
CASSATPGTLNEKLFF
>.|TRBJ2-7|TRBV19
TGTGCCAGTAGTATCTCGGCCTTTTTGGCAGGAAACTCCTACGAGCAGTACTTC
CASSISAFLAGNSYEQYF
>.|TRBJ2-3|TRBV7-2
TGTGCCAGCAGCTTAACAGGGTTATTAGCAGATACGCAGTATTTT
CASSLTGLLADTQYF
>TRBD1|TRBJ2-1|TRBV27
TGTGCCAGCAGTTTAAGGAGGACAGGGGGCAGCTCCTACAATGAGCAGTTCTTC
CASSLRRTGGSSYNEQFF
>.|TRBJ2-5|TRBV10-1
TGCGCCAGCAGTGAGAGCCAGGCCCAAGAGACCCAGTACTTC
CASSESQAQETQYF
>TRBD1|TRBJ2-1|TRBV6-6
TGTGCCAGCAGTTGGGACAGGGACAATGAGCAGTTCTTC
CASSWDRDNEQFF
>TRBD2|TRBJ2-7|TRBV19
TGTGCCAGTACCAGGACTAGCGGGGGTTACGAGCAGTACTTC
CASTRTSGGYEQYF
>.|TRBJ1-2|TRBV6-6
TGTGCCAGCAGTCCCCTCAGGGTCCGGAACGATGGCTACACCTTC
CASSPLRVRNDGYTF
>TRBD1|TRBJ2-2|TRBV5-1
TGCGCCAGCAGCGCTGGACAGGGGGCAGCCACCGGGGAGCTGTTTTTT
CASSAGQGAATGELFF